Listed below are T cell receptor beta chains from one sample, sequenced in a study of identifying expanded T cells in peripheral blood. Profiled with immunoSEQ multiplex PCR; TCRdb holds only in-frame clones, not every one. The table includes approximately 100,000 clones, 88% detected once. The material sequenced was blood. The receptors were sampled from a person aged 18 to 70 in good health. Both conserved end residues are part of each CDR3. The D gene is left open where the match is weak. A clone size is listed for some rows: how often the clone was seen (once, few, many), or a class if it is expanded.

>NA|TRBJ2-3|TRBV6-1|NA
TGTGCCAGCAGTGAAGGACTTAGGGGGGCAGATACGCAGTATTTT
CASSEGLRGADTQYF
>NA|TRBJ1-5|TRBV7-9|NA
TGTGCCAGCAGCTTGGGGTCAGCCAATCAGCCCCAGCATTTT
CASSLGSANQPQHF
>NA|TRBJ1-5|TRBV5-6|TRBD1
TGTGCCAGCAGCTTTGGCTCCGGGACAGGGAGGAATGGTCAGCCCCAGCATTTT
CASSFGSGTGRNGQPQHF
>few|TRBJ1-4|TRBV4-2|TRBD1
TGTGCCAGCAGCCTCGGGACAGACCGAAATGAAAAACTGTTTTTT
CASSLGTDRNEKLFF
>NA|TRBJ2-1|TRBV19|TRBD1
TGTGCCAGTAGTATGAACAGGGGCCAGTTCTTC
CASSMNRGQFF
>NA|TRBJ1-5|TRBV6-1|NA
TGTGCCAGCCAGGTAGTGGTTGATAATCAGCCCCAGCATTTT
CASQVVVDNQPQHF
>NA|TRBJ2-5|TRBV9|TRBD2
TGTGCCAGCAGCGCAAAGTCTAGCGGGGTAGGACAAGAGACCCAGTACTTC
CASSAKSSGVGQETQYF
>NA|TRBJ2-1|TRBV7-2|TRBD2
TGTGCCCGGAAAGCGGGAGAGTACAATGAGCAGTTCTTC
CARKAGEYNEQFF
>NA|TRBJ1-1|TRBV4-3|NA
TGCGCCAGCAGCCAAGATCAAGAGGGTTGGACTGAAGCTTTCTTT
CASSQDQEGWTEAFF
>once|TRBJ2-7|TRBV18|NA
TGTGCCAGCTCACCACCCGCGGACCCCTACGAGCAGTACTTC
CASSPPADPYEQYF
>NA|TRBJ2-2|TRBV7-2|NA
TGTGCCAGCAGCTTAGGGGCTACGGAATCGAACACCGGGGAGCTGTTTTTT
CASSLGATESNTGELFF
>NA|TRBJ1-5|TRBV2|NA
TGTGCCAGCAGGCCCCCCAACTTGGGGGATAGCAATCAGCCCCAGCATTTT
CASRPPNLGDSNQPQHF
>NA|TRBJ2-1|TRBV6-4|NA
TGTGCCAGCAGTGACTCTAGTTCGAATGAGCAGTTCTTC
CASSDSSSNEQFF
>NA|TRBJ2-3|TRBV7-2|NA
TGTGCCAGCAGCTTAACGGGACTCTCTCGAGATACGCAGTATTTT
CASSLTGLSRDTQYF
>medium-sized|TRBJ1-3|TRBV15|NA
TGTGCCACCAGCAGCCGTCGAGGGAATTCCAGACGCACTGGAAACACCATATATTTT
CATSSRRGNSRRTGNTIYF
>NA|TRBJ2-7|TRBV12-5|NA
TGTGCTAGTGGCGCATATAGCCTCTTCACCGAGCAGTACTTC
CASGAYSLFTEQYF
>once|TRBJ2-5|TRBV5-1|NA
TGCGCCAGCAGCTTGTCGGGGGCTTACCAAGAGACCCAGTACTTC
CASSLSGAYQETQYF
>NA|TRBJ1-6|TRBV7-8|TRBD1
TGTGCCAGCAGCTTAAGGGCCCGGGACAGGGAGGTTGGGGATAATTCACCCCTCCACTTT
CASSLRARDREVGDNSPLHF
>NA|TRBJ1-5|TRBV11-1|NA
TGTGCCAGCAGCTTGCGGGCTGGTCAGCCCCAGCATTTT
CASSLRAGQPQHF
>NA|TRBJ2-1|TRBV27|TRBD1
TGTGCCAGCGGGACCGGGACAGGGAGAAATGAGCAGTTCTTC
CASGTGTGRNEQFF
>NA|TRBJ2-5|TRBV5-4|NA
TGTGCCAGCAGCCTGAGGGGGGGCCGAGAAGAGACCCAGTACTTC
CASSLRGGREETQYF
>NA|TRBJ1-5|TRBV28|NA
TGTGCCAGCAGCTTGGGAAATCAGCCCCAGCATTTT
CASSLGNQPQHF
>NA|TRBJ2-1|TRBV28|TRBD2
TGTGCCAGCAGTGCAAAGACTAGCGGGGGGCAGTTCTTC
CASSAKTSGGQFF
>few|TRBJ1-5|TRBV6-4|NA
TGTGCCAGCAGTGAACAGGGAGGCAATCAGCCCCAGCATTTT
CASSEQGGNQPQHF
>few|TRBJ1-1|TRBV6-5|NA
TGTGCCAGCAGTCCTCCCCTTGGGGGTGAAGCTTTCTTT
CASSPPLGGEAFF
>NA|TRBJ2-2|TRBV28|NA
TGTGCCAGCAGCCCCCTCGGTGGGGGAAAGGACGGGGAGCTGTTTTTT
CASSPLGGGKDGELFF
>once|TRBJ2-4|TRBV19|TRBD2
TGTGCCAGTAGTATAAGGGGAGGGACCCAAAACATTCAGTACTTC
CASSIRGGTQNIQYF
>NA|TRBJ2-1|TRBV5-1|NA
TGCGCCAGCAGCTTCCGGACGGCAGTGCTAAGGGACAATGAGCAGTTCTTC
CASSFRTAVLRDNEQFF
>NA|TRBJ2-5|TRBV14|NA
TGTGCCAGCAGCCAAGATTGGGGCAGGGGACTCCTCGGAGAGACCCAGTACTTC
CASSQDWGRGLLGETQYF
>NA|TRBJ1-5|TRBV27|NA
TGTGCCAGCAGTTTTGGAGGGCGCAATCAGCCCCAGCATTTT
CASSFGGRNQPQHF
>once|TRBJ2-5|TRBV7-2|TRBD1
TGTGCCAGCAGACAGGGGCAAGAGACCCAGTACTTC
CASRQGQETQYF
>once|TRBJ2-7|TRBV6-4|TRBD2
TGTGCCAGCAGTGAAGGGACTAGCGGTCCCTACGAGCAGTACTTC
CASSEGTSGPYEQYF
>NA|TRBJ2-3|TRBV30|TRBD1
TGTGCCTGGAGTGGTAGAGGGGGCTGGGCAGATACGCAGTATTTT
CAWSGRGGWADTQYF
>NA|TRBJ2-5|TRBV19|NA
TGTGCCAGTAGTATAGGGTGGGACCCCGAAGAGACCCAGTACTTC
CASSIGWDPEETQYF
>once|TRBJ2-1|TRBV7-8|TRBD1
TGTGCCAGCAGCTTAGGGTTCGGGACAGGGCCCAATGAGCAGTTCTTC
CASSLGFGTGPNEQFF
>NA|TRBJ1-1|TRBV6-6|NA
TGTGCCAGCAGTTACTCGCCGATGGCAGCCACTGAAGCTTTCTTT
CASSYSPMAATEAFF
>NA|TRBJ2-3|TRBV4-2|TRBD2
TGTGCCAGCAGCCAAGATCCTCTCCTCGGCGGGGGGGCGGCAGATACGCAGTATTTT
CASSQDPLLGGGAADTQYF
>NA|TRBJ2-7|TRBV5-1|NA
TGCGCCAGCAGCTTGGGGACGGATCAGCAGTACTTC
CASSLGTDQQYF
>NA|TRBJ2-5|TRBV15|TRBD2
TGTGCCACCAGCAGCGTGGGAGGGGTTGGGCAAGAGACCCAGTACTTC
CATSSVGGVGQETQYF
>NA|TRBJ2-7|TRBV5-1|TRBD2
TGCGCCAGCAGCTTGACTAGCGGGACCTACGAGCAGTACTTC
CASSLTSGTYEQYF
>NA|TRBJ2-7|TRBV2|TRBD1
TGTGCCAGCAGTGAAGGGACAGGGAGCGGCGAGCAGTACTTC
CASSEGTGSGEQYF
>NA|TRBJ2-7|TRBV28|TRBD1
TGTGCCAGCAGTTATGACAGGGCCTCCTACGAGCAGTACTTC
CASSYDRASYEQYF
>NA|TRBJ2-7|TRBV19|NA
TGTGCCAGTAGAACGGGGGATAACGAGCAGTACTTC
CASRTGDNEQYF
>NA|TRBJ2-7|TRBV27|NA
TGTGCCAGCAGTTTAGGGAACGAGCAGTACTTC
CASSLGNEQYF
>NA|TRBJ2-2|TRBV6-4|NA
TGTGCCAGCAGTGAGGAAGGCCAAGGGAGCTTTTACACCGGGGAGCTGTTTTTT
CASSEEGQGSFYTGELFF
>NA|TRBJ2-1|TRBV4-1|TRBD1
TGCGCCAGCGAGGGGGGACAGGGGGCTGATGAGCAGTTCTTC
CASEGGQGADEQFF
>NA|TRBJ2-7|TRBV11-2|TRBD1
TGTGCCAGCAGCACCGTGGGACAGGGATCCTACGAGCAGTACTTC
CASSTVGQGSYEQYF
>NA|TRBJ2-5|TRBV29-1|NA
TGCAGCGTTGCGGGGCTGCTGGAAGAGACCCAGTACTTC
CSVAGLLEETQYF